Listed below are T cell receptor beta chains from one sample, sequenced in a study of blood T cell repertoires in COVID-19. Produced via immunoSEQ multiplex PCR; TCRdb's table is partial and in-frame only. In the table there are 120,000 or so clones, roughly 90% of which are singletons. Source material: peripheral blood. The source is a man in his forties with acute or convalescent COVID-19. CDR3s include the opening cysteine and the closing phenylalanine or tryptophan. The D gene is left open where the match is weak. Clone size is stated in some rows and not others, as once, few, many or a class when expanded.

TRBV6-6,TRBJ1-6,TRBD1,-,CASSYPSRTGGESLHF,TGTGCCAGCAGTTACCCGAGTCGGACAGGCGGAGAAAGCCTCCACTTT
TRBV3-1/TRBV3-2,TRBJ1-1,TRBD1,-,CASNRQGATEAFF,TGTGCCAGCAACCGTCAGGGGGCCACTGAAGCTTTCTTT
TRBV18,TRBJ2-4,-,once,CASSPFRGSFPKNIQYF,TGTGCCAGCTCACCATTTCGGGGTAGTTTTCCCAAAAACATTCAGTACTTC
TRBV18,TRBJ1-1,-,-,CASSPPGEYTEAFF,TGTGCCAGCTCACCACCAGGAGAATACACTGAAGCTTTCTTT
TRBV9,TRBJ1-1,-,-,CASSLRQTPNTEAFF,TGTGCCAGCAGCTTAAGACAGACTCCGAACACTGAAGCTTTCTTT
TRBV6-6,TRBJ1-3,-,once,CATLTRRSSSGNTIYF,TGTGCCACCCTAACGAGGCGGTCGAGCTCTGGAAACACCATATATTTT
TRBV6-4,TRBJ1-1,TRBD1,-,CASSWDRSGTEAFF,TGTGCCAGCAGTTGGGACAGGTCGGGCACTGAAGCTTTCTTT
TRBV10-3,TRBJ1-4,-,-,CAISDGTTNEKLFF,TGTGCCATCAGTGACGGGACAACTAATGAAAAACTGTTTTTT
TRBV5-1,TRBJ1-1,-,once,CASSLVAGVNTEAFF,TGCGCCAGCAGCTTGGTAGCGGGTGTGAACACTGAAGCTTTCTTT
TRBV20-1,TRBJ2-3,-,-,CSAPRTDTQYF,TGCAGTGCCCCTCGCACAGATACGCAGTATTTT
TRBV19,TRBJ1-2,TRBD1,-,CASSIGGTGLGYTF,TGTGCCAGTAGTATCGGCGGGACAGGGTTGGGCTACACCTTC
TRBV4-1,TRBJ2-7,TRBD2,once,CASSRHVGGAYEQYF,TGCGCCAGCAGCCGCCATGTCGGGGGGGCCTACGAGCAGTACTTC
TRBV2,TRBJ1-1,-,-,CARLQGTAFF,TGTGCCAGACTACAGGGTACAGCTTTCTTT
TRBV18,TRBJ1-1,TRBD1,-,CASSPRQGEEVNTEAFF,TGTGCCAGCTCACCACGGCAGGGGGAGGAGGTGAACACTGAAGCTTTCTTT
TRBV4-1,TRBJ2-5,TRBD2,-,CASSHPEGLAGAEETQYF,TGCGCCAGCAGCCACCCCGAGGGGCTAGCGGGGGCGGAAGAGACCCAGTACTTC
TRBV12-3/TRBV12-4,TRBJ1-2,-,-,CASHSRGGGYTF,TGTGCCAGCCATTCTAGGGGTGGTGGCTACACCTTC
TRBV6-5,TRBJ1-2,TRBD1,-,CASSYGRGQGNYGYTF,TGTGCCAGCAGTTACGGCAGGGGGCAAGGAAACTATGGCTACACCTTC
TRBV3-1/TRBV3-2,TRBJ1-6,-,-,CASSQELGQWNSPLHF,TGTGCCAGCAGCCAAGAACTCGGACAGTGGAATTCACCCCTCCACTTT
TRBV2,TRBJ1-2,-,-,CASSEFGGYGYTF,TGTGCCAGCAGTGAATTTGGAGGATATGGCTACACCTTC
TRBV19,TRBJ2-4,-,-,CASSIGPMMHWAKNIQYF,TGTGCCAGTAGTATTGGGCCCATGATGCACTGGGCCAAAAACATTCAGTACTTC
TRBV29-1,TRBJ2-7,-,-,CSVRTARAYYEQYF,TGCAGCGTGCGGACAGCCCGCGCCTACTACGAGCAGTACTTC
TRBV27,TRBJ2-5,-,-,CASSLGAGPSLWETQYF,TGTGCCAGCAGTTTAGGGGCAGGTCCCTCCTTGTGGGAGACCCAGTACTTC
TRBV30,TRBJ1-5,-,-,CAWSVPQGPGQPQHF,TGTGCCTGGAGTGTGCCTCAGGGTCCGGGTCAGCCCCAGCATTTT
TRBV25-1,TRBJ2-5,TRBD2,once,CASSEPGGATQYF,TGTGCCAGCAGTGAACCCGGGGGGGCGACCCAGTACTTC
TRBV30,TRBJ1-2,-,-,CAWSIGRGYGYTF,TGTGCCTGGAGTATCGGCAGGGGCTATGGCTACACCTTC
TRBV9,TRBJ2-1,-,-,CASSVAQRYNEQFF,TGTGCCAGCAGCGTAGCTCAGCGGTACAATGAGCAGTTCTTC
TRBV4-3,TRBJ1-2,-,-,CASSQSTGTKNYGYTF,TGCGCCAGCAGCCAATCAACCGGGACAAAGAACTATGGCTACACCTTC
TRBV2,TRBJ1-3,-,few,CASSETAASGNTIYF,TGTGCCAGCAGTGAAACAGCCGCCTCTGGAAACACCATATATTTT
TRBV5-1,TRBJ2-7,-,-,CASSLATAGRSYEQYF,TGCGCCAGCAGCTTGGCCACGGCGGGACGCAGCTACGAGCAGTACTTC
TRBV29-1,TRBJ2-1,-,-,CSVDQARDEQFF,TGCAGCGTTGACCAGGCGAGGGATGAGCAGTTCTTC
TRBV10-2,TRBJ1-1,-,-,CASSENSYTEAFF,TGCGCCAGCAGTGAAAACAGTTACACTGAAGCTTTCTTT
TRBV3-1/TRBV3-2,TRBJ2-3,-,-,CASSQGGTDTQYF,TGTGCCAGCAGCCAAGGCGGTACGGATACGCAGTATTTT
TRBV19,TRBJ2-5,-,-,CASSIQGGQETQYF,TGTGCCAGTAGTATTCAGGGGGGCCAAGAGACCCAGTACTTC
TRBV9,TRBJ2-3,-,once,CASSALQGPDTQYF,TGTGCCAGCAGCGCGCTACAGGGCCCAGATACGCAGTATTTT
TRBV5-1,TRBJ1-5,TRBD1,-,CASSQGTGDNQPQHF,TGCGCCAGCAGCCAAGGGACAGGGGACAATCAGCCCCAGCATTTT
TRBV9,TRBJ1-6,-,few,CASRGAGDSPLHF,TGTGCCAGCAGGGGAGCAGGGGATTCACCCCTCCACTTT
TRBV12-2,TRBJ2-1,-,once,CASGSAFSYNEQFF,TGTGCAAGTGGGAGCGCGTTCTCCTACAATGAGCAGTTCTTC
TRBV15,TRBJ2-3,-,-,CATSSSWSSTDTQYF,TGTGCCACCAGCAGCTCTTGGTCTAGTACAGATACGCAGTATTTT
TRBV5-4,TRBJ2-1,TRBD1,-,CASSLEQGAYNEQFF,TGTGCCAGCAGCTTGGAACAGGGGGCCTACAATGAGCAGTTCTTC
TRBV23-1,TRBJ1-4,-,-,CASSQSRQPHNEKLFF,TGCGCCAGCAGTCAATCGCGGCAGCCTCATAATGAAAAACTGTTTTTT
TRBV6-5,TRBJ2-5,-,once,CASRGSGSGETQYF,TGTGCCAGCAGGGGGTCGGGGAGTGGGGAGACCCAGTACTTC
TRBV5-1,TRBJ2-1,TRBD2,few,CASSSGLAGNNEQFF,TGCGCCAGCAGCTCCGGACTAGCGGGCAACAATGAGCAGTTCTTC
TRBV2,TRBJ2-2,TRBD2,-,CASSRTSAYTGELFF,TGTGCCAGCAGTCGGACTAGCGCCTACACCGGGGAGCTGTTTTTT
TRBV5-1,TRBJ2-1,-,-,CASSSEAGSYHNEQFF,TGCGCCAGCAGCTCTGAGGCGGGGTCTTACCACAATGAGCAGTTCTTC
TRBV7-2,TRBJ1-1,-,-,CASSLQERSTEAFF,TGTGCCAGCAGCCTACAGGAAAGATCAACTGAAGCTTTCTTT
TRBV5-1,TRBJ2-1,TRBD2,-,CASSVTSGRGNEQFF,TGCGCCAGCAGCGTGACTAGCGGGAGGGGGAATGAGCAGTTCTTC
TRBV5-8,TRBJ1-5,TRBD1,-,CASSLGQGYSNQPQHF,TGTGCCAGCAGCTTGGGACAGGGTTATAGCAATCAGCCCCAGCATTTT
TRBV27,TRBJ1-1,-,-,CPKPEAFF,TGTCCTAAGCCTGAAGCTTTCTTT
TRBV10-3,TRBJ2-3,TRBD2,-,CAISTSGRLGADTQYF,TGTGCCATCAGTACTAGCGGGAGATTAGGGGCAGATACGCAGTATTTT
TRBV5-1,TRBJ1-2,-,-,CASSLQGNDYGYTF,TGCGCCAGCAGCTTACAGGGTAACGACTATGGCTACACCTTC
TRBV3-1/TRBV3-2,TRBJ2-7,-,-,CASSQDSPGITFLSYEQYF,TGTGCCAGCAGCCAAGATTCTCCAGGGATCACTTTCTTATCCTACGAGCAGTACTTC
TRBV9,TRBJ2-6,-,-,CASTGGTRSGANVLTF,TGTGCCAGCACTGGGGGCACCCGCTCTGGGGCCAACGTCCTGACTTTC
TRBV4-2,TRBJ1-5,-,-,CASSQGREEGPQHF,TGTGCCAGCAGCCAAGGACGGGAGGAGGGTCCCCAGCATTTT
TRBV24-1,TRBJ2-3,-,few,CATSDLDRSISTDTQYF,TGTGCCACCAGTGATTTGGACAGATCTATTAGCACAGATACGCAGTATTTT
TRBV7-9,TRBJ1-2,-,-,CASSPVGVKDGYTF,TGTGCCAGCAGCCCGGTAGGGGTGAAGGATGGCTACACCTTC
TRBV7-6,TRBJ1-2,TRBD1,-,CASSPEETGAGGYTF,TGTGCCAGCAGCCCAGAAGAGACAGGGGCCGGTGGCTACACCTTC
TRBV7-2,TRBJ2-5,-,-,CASSPPSVRVGTQYF,TGTGCCAGCAGCCCCCCCAGCGTCCGGGTGGGGACCCAGTACTTC
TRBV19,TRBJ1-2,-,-,CASMAGPRSYGYTF,TGTGCCAGTATGGCGGGCCCAAGAAGTTATGGCTACACCTTC
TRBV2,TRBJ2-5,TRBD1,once,CASKRGDRGPQETQYF,TGTGCCAGCAAGAGGGGAGACAGGGGGCCCCAAGAGACCCAGTACTTC